This T cell receptor (beta chain) was found in a study of blood T cell repertoires in COVID-19. Some clones are missing from TCRdb's copy, which holds only in-frame ones; the method was immunoSEQ multiplex PCR. The table includes 400,000 to 500,000 clones, nearly 90% detected once. CDR1 SGHRS and CDR2 YFSETQ come from the germline V gene. The CDR3 runs to 17 residues. The V gene end was trimmed by 2 bases and the J gene end by 7 bases; junction bases not matched to a gene: 7. This receptor was obtained from a woman under 30 who had been exposed to COVID-19. This chain uses TRBV5-1 with TRBJ2-1; 15 bases line up with TRBD2. The sequenced material came from PBMCs or T cells enriched from blood (not recorded which). CDR3 sequence: CASSFPGTSGRRNEQFF. As DNA, the CDR3 is TGCGCCAGCAGCTTCCCCGGGACTAGCGGGAGGAGAAATGAGCAGTTCTTC.